Sequencing of this T cell receptor (beta chain) was carried out in a study of metastatic and nonmetastatic thyroid tumors. In the source study's methods: CDR3 was compared across clinicopathological groups, and the resulting differences were used to build a distant-metastasis classifier for papillary thyroid cancer. TCRdb re-clonotyped the PCR reads via MiXCR. It is TCRdb's table, rather than the study itself, that gives the V and J calls and clone size. Found here are about 40,000 clones, around 16% of them singletons; the top ten hold 3% to 4.5%. Thyroid surgery took place with no prior treatment in any patient. Per germline, CDR1 DFQATT and CDR2 SNEGSKA (reference sequence). Trimming took 2 bases from V and 2 from J; bases not matched to a gene: 6. The CDR3 is 14 amino acids.

This rearrangement joins TRBV20-1 to TRBJ2-7, with 7 bases fitting TRBD2. The material sequenced was blood. The sequence was obtained from a female donor with papillary thyroid cancer or a benign thyroid nodule (not recorded which). Some clones in this sample may be carry-over from other donors' samples. The CDR3 DNA is TGCAGTGCTAGACAGCGGGACTATCCCTACGAGCAGTACTTC. Translating it yields CSARQRDYPYEQYF.